This TCR beta chain was recorded in a study of neurological immune-mediated disorders. Synthesis of cDNA used 5'RACE (with 10-nucleotide random UMIs). Each CDR3 protein gets one entry after TCRdb re-called the 5' RACE reads with MiXCR. The sample holds approximately 40,000 distinct CDR3 sequences, roughly 5% seen once. The length of the CDR3 is 17 residues. The trim removed 0 bases at V and 4 bases at J, leaving 5 bases unmatched. The germline CDR1 and CDR2 sequences are MNHEY and SVGAGI. This clonotype was found many times. The target antigen is unknown. Study-level findings and limits: Multiple sclerosis patients had less TCR clonal expansion than even healthy controls, unlike HTLV-1-associated myelopathy. None of the CDR3 amino acid sequences in expanded clones turned up in more than one subject, which points to private repertoires in all groups.

The TCR comes from a man between 18 and 35 years old in good health. The rearrangement links TRBV6-5 to TRBJ2-2, with TRBD2 matching over 10 bases. The sequenced sample consisted of CD4+ T cells from blood. CDR3 amino acids: CASSYSKTSGVTGELFF. In DNA, the CDR3 is TGTGCCAGCAGTTACTCGAAAACTAGCGGGGTCACCGGGGAGCTGTTTTTT.